Sequencing of this T cell receptor (beta chain) was carried out in a study of radiotherapy plus CTLA-4 blockade in lung cancer. This CDR3 region has 14 residues. Germline loops: CDR1 SGHNT, CDR2 YYREEE (reference sequence). Trimming removed 4 bases from V and 4 bases from J; junction bases left unmatched: 6. Study-wide results and limits: Blood-borne expansion of tumor-derived TCR clones followed radiotherapy plus ipilimumab.

Regarding this clone: Its matching antigen is unknown.

Repertoires were generated with immunoSEQ multiplex PCR, while TCRdb's copy carries only in-frame clones and drops some. The top ten hold under 8% of the sample, which has about 120,000 clones, about 87% seen once. Those patients who had chemo-refractory metastatic non-small-cell lung cancer were given focal radiation along with CTLA-4 blockade through ipilimumab. This sequence originates from a human donor with non-small cell lung cancer that progressed on radiotherapy plus ipilimumab. Material: peripheral blood, obtained from a patient treated with radiotherapy plus ipilimumab. J is TRBJ1-1 and V is TRBV5-4, with TRBD1 matching 8 bases. The CDR3 sequence is CASSPRTGSTEAFF. The CDR3 nucleotides read TGTGCCAGCAGCCCTAGGACAGGGTCCACTGAAGCTTTCTTT.